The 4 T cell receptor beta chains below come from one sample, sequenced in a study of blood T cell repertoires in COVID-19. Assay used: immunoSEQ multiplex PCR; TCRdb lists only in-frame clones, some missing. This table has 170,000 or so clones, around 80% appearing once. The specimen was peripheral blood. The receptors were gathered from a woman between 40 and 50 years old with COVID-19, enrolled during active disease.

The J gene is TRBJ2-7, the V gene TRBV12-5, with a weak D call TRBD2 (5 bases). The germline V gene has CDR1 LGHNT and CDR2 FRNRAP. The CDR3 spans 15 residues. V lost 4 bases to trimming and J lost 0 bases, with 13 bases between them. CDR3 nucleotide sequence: TGTGCTAGTGGTTCACCTATCCGGGGCTCCTACGAGCAGTACTTC. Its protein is CASGSPIRGSYEQYF. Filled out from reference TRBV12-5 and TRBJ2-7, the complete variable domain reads DARVTQTPRHKVTEMGQEVTMRCQPILGHNTVFWYRQTMMQGLELLAYFRNRAPLDDSGMPKDRFSAEMPDATLATLKIQPSEPRDSAVYFCASGSPIRGSYEQYFGPGTRLTVT.

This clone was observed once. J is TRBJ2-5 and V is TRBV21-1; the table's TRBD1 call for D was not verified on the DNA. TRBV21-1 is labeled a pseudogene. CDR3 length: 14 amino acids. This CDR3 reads CASSIQGAQETQYF. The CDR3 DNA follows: TGTGCCAGCAGCATCCAGGGGGCGCAAGAGACCCAGTACTTC.

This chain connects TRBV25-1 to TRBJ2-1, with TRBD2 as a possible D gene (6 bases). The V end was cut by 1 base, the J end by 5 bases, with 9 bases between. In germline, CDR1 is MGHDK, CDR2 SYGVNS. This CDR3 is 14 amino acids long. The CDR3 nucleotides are TGTGCCAGCAGTGAATGGGGAGGCAACAATGAGCAGTTCTTC. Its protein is CASSEWGGNNEQFF. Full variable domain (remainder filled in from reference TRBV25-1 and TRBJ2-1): EADIYQTPRYLVIGTGKKITLECSQTMGHDKMYWYQQDPGMELHLIHYSYGVNSTEKGDLSSESTVSRIRTEHFPLTLESARPSHTSQYLCASSEWGGNNEQFFGPGTRLTVL.

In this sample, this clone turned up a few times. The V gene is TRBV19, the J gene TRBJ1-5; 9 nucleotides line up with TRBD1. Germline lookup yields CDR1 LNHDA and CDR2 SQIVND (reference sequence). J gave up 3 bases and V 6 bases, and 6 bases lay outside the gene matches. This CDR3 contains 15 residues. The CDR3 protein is CASRPDRGTNQPQHF. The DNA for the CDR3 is TGTGCCAGTAGACCGGACAGGGGAACCAATCAGCCCCAGCATTTT.